The T cell receptor beta chain described here comes from a study of identical twins. The study, taken as a whole, reports: Abundant beta clonotypes from cord blood had fewer insertions, unlike memory repertoires, which showed none.

Template switching created a universal primer site, and the cDNA included unique molecular identifiers. MiXCR, run by TCRdb on the 5' RACE reads, gives a single entry per CDR3 protein. The profile shows approximately 230,000 distinct CDR3 sequences, about an eighth of them singletons. Everyone who gave samples was a healthy Caucasian. From germline, CDR1 is LGHNT and CDR2 FRNRAP. The V gene lost 2 bases and the J gene lost 1 base, with 10 bases spanning the gap. CDR3 length: 15 residues. This clonotype was observed a handful of times. Its antigen is unknown. The rearrangement links TRBV12-5 to TRBJ2-3; possible D gene TRBD2, 5 bases. This sequence originates from a woman in her late teens or twenties in good health. The sequenced sample was memory (CD45RO+) T cells sorted from blood. CDR3 sequence (DNA): TGTGCTAGTGGTTTGATCATGAGGGGCACAGATACGCAGTATTTT. This sequence encodes CASGLIMRGTDTQYF.